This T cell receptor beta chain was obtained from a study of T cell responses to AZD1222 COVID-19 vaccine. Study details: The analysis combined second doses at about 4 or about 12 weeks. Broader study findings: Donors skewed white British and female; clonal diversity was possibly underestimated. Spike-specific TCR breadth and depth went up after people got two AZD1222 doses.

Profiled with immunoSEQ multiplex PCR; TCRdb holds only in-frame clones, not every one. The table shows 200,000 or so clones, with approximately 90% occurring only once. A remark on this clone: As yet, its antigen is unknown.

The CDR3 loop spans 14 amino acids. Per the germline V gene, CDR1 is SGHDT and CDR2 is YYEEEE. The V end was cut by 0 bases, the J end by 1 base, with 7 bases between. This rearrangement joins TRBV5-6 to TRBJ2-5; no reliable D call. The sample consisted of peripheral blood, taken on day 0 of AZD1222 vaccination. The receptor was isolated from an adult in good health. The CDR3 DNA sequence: TGTGCCAGCAGCTTGGGGCAGGCCCAAGAGACCCAGTACTTC. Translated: CASSLGQAQETQYF.